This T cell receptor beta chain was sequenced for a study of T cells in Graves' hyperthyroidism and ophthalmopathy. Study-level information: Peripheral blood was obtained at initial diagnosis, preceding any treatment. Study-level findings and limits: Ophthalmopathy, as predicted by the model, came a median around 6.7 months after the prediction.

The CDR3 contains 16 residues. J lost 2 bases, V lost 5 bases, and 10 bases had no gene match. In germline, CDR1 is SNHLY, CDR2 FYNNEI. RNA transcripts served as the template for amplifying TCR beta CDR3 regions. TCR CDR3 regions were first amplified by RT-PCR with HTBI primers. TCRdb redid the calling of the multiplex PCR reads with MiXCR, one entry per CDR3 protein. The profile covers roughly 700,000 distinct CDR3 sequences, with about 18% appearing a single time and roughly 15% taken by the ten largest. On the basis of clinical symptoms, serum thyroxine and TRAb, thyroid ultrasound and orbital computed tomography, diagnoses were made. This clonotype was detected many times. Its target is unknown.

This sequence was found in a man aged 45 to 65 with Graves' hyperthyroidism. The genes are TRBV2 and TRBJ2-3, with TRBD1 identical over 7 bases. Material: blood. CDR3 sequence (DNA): TGTGCCAGCAGTCGACAGGGCAGACAAAACACAGATACGCAGTATTTT. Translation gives CASSRQGRQNTDTQYF. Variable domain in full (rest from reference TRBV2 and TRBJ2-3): EPEVTQTPSHQVTQMGQEVILRCVPISNHLYFYWYRQILGQKVEFLVSFYNNEISEKSEIFDDQFSVERPDGSNFTLKIRSTKLEDSAMYFCASSRQGRQNTDTQYFGPGTRLTVL.